Presented here are 9 T cell receptor beta chains from one specimen sequenced in a study of T cell responses to AZD1222 COVID-19 vaccine listed by TCRdb under 2021. Read against the paper, the sample's time point label means: baseline before first vaccination. Taken with the paper, the label for treatment or condition translates to: meningococcal conjugate vaccine given as trial control. The library came from the immunoSEQ multiplex PCR assay. TCRdb obtained this table from immuneACCESS and retained in-frame rearrangements with V and J assigned. These tables miss some clones; where compared with another copy, unresolved V genes account for less than half of the shortfall, and the remainder is unexplained. Here the sample has about 100,000 clones; approximately 89% occur a single time. The top ten constitute 3.5% to 4.5% of the sample. The sequencing used peripheral blood, collected on day 0 of MenACWY control vaccination. The receptors shown here come from an adult in good health.

V and J are TRBV25-1 and TRBJ2-7; no reliable D call. Trimming stripped 3 bases from V and 3 bases from J, with 6 bases between. CDR1 is MGHDK and CDR2 is SYGVNS in the germline V gene. The CDR3 covers 12 residues. CDR3 in DNA: TGTGCCAGCAGTGAGCCTAACTACGAGCAGTACTTC. This sequence encodes CASSEPNYEQYF.

V usage is TRBV6-2 or TRBV6-3 and J usage is TRBJ1-2; D gene unclear. This CDR3 has 11 amino acids. Germline-derived CDR1 and CDR2 are MNHEY and SVGEGT. The ends were cut back, 6 bases at V and 8 bases at J, with 10 bases in the middle. This CDR3 is CASSHSSGYTF. The DNA of the CDR3 is TGTGCCAGCAGCCACAGTAGCGGCTACACCTTC.

This chain connects TRBV6-4 to TRBJ1-2; no firm D call. V was shortened by 6 bases and J by 7 bases, with 18 bases between the two germline ends. The CDR3 is 14 residues long. Germline-derived CDR1 and CDR2 are MRHNA and SNTAGT. The CDR3 nucleotides are TGTGCCAGCAGCCCCTCGTGGACGGGAATTGGCTACACCTTC. This translates into CASSPSWTGIGYTF.

V usage is TRBV28 and J usage is TRBJ1-2; TRBD1 agrees at 9 bases. Trimming removed 1 base from V and 4 bases from J; junction bases left unmatched: 4. The V gene's germline CDR1 is MDHEN and CDR2 SYDVKM. The CDR3 contains 15 residues. In DNA form, the CDR3 reads TGTGCCAGCAGTTTATCGGGACAGGGTACCTATGGCTACACCTTC. This codes for CASSLSGQGTYGYTF.

This clone has a handful of counts. V and J are TRBV28 and TRBJ2-3; D is possibly TRBD1 (5 bases). The CDR3 extends over 17 amino acids. Germline V gene sequence: CDR1 MDHEN, CDR2 SYDVKM. V was cut by 5 bases and J by 2 bases, with 20 bases left in between. CDR3 coding DNA: TGTGCCAGCAGTACCCCCTTGGGGATAGGGGACACAGATACGCAGTATTTT. Translated: CASSTPLGIGDTDTQYF.

CDR3 DNA: TGTGCCAGCAGCAAATATCACGACGCGAACACCGGGGAGCTGTTTTTT. Amino acids: CASSKYHDANTGELFF. The rearrangement links TRBV21-1 to TRBJ2-2. TRBV21-1 is annotated as a pseudogene. This CDR3 region has 16 residues.

This clone was recorded once. The chain combines TRBV3-1 (or the pseudogene TRBV3-2) with TRBJ2-3; D is perhaps TRBD1 (6 bases). V was clipped by 8 bases and J by 3 bases, with 9 bases between them. CDR1 and CDR2 from the germline V gene are LGHDT and YNNKEL (reference sequence). This CDR3 has 12 amino acids. The CDR3 reads CASEGETDTQYF. The CDR3 region has the DNA TGTGCCAGCGAGGGGGAGACAGATACGCAGTATTTT.

CDR3 in amino acids: CASSSAYREGAKNIQYF. CDR3 nucleotide sequence: TGTGCCAGCAGTTCCGCCTACAGGGAGGGGGCCAAAAACATTCAGTACTTC. This sequence joins TRBV6-2 or TRBV6-3 and TRBJ2-4; a weak D match, TRBD2 (7 bases). CDR1 is MNHEY and CDR2 is SVGEGT in the germline V gene. V was pared by 4 bases and J by 1 base, with 17 bases between. The CDR3 spans 17 residues.

This clone was recorded a few times. The rearrangement uses TRBV3-1 (or the pseudogene TRBV3-2) and TRBJ2-5, with TRBD1 matching 7 bases. Trimming at V came to 3 bases and at J to 5 bases, leaving 9 bases not matched to a gene. This CDR3 is built from 15 residues. Germline V gives CDR1 LGHDT, CDR2 YNNKEL (reference sequence). The CDR3 DNA reads as TGTGCCAGCAGCCAGCCCAGACAGGGCAGCGAGACCCAGTACTTC. It encodes CASSQPRQGSETQYF.